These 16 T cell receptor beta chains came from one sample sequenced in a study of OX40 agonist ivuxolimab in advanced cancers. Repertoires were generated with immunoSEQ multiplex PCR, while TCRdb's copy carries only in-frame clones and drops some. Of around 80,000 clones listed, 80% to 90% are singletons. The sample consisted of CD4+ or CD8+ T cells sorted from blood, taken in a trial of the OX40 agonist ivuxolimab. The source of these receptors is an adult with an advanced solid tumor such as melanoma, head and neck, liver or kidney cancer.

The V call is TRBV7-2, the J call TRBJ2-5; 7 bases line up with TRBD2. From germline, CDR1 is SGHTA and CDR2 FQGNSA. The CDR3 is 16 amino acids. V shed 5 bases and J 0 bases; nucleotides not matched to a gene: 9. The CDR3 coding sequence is TGTGCCAGCAGCCTGCCTAGCGGTGTGTACCAAGAGACCCAGTACTTC. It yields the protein CASSLPSGVYQETQYF.

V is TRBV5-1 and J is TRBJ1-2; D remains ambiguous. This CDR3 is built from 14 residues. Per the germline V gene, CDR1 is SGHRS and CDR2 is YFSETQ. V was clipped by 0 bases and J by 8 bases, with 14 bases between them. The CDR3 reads CASSLANGVQGYTF. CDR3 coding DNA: TGCGCCAGCAGCTTGGCCAACGGGGTGCAAGGCTACACCTTC. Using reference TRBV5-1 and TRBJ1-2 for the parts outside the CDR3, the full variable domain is KAGVTQTPRYLIKTRGQQVTLSCSPISGHRSVSWYQQTPGQGLQFLFEYFSETQRNKGNFPGRFSGRQFSNSRSEMNVSTLELGDSALYLCASSLANGVQGYTFGSGTRLTVV.

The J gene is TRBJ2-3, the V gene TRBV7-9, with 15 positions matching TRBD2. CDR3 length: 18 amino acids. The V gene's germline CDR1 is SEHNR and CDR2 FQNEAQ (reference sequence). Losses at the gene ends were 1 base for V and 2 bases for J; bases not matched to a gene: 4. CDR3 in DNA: TGTGCCAGCAGCTTAGGAAGGACTAGCGGGAGGGTCACAGATACGCAGTATTTT. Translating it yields CASSLGRTSGRVTDTQYF.

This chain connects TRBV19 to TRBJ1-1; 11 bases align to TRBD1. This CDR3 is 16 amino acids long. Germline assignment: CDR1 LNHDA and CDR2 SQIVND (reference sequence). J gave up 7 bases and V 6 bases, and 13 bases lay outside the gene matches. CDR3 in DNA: TGTGCCAGTAGGCCGGGGACAGGGGGGTTTCGGGGTGAAGCTTTCTTT. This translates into CASRPGTGGFRGEAFF.

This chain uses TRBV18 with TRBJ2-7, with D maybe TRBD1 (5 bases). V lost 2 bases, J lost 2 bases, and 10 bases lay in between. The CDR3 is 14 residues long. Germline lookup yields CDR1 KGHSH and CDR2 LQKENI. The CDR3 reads CASSPSAGPYEQYF. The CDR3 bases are TGTGCCAGCTCACCAAGTGCAGGGCCCTACGAGCAGTACTTC. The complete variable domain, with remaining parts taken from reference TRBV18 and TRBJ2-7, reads NAGVMQNPRHLVRRRGQEARLRCSPMKGHSHVYWYRQLPEEGLKFMVYLQKENIIDESGMPKERFSAEFPKEGPSILRIQQVVRGDSAAYFCASSPSAGPYEQYFGPGTRLTVT.

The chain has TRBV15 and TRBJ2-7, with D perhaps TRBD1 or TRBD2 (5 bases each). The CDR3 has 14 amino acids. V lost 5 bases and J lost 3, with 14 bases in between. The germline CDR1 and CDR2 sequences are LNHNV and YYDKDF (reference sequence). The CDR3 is CATSRGGPGYEQYV. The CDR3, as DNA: TGTGCCACCAGCCGGGGCGGACCAGGCTACGAGCAGTACGTC.

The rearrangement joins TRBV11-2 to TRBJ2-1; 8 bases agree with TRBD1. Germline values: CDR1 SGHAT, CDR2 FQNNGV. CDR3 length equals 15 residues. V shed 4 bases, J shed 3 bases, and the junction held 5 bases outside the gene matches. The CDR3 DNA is TGTGCCAGCAGCTCACGGACAGGGATCTACAATGAGCAGTTCTTC. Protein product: CASSSRTGIYNEQFF.

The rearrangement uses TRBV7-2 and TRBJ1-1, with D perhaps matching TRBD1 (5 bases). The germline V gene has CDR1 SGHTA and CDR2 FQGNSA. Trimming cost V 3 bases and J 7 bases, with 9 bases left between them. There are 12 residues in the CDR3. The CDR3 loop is CASSLGPREAFF. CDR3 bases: TGTGCCAGCAGCTTGGGGCCCCGTGAAGCTTTCTTT.

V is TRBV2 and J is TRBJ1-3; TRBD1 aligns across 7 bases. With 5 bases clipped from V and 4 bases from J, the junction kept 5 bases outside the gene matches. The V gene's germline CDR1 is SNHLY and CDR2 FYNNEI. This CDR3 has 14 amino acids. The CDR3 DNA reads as TGTGCCAGCAGTATGACAGGGCCCGGAAACACCATATATTTT. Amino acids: CASSMTGPGNTIYF. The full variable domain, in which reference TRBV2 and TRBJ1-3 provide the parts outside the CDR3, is EPEVTQTPSHQVTQMGQEVILRCVPISNHLYFYWYRQILGQKVEFLVSFYNNEISEKSEIFDDQFSVERPDGSNFTLKIRSTKLEDSAMYFCASSMTGPGNTIYFGEGSWLTVV.

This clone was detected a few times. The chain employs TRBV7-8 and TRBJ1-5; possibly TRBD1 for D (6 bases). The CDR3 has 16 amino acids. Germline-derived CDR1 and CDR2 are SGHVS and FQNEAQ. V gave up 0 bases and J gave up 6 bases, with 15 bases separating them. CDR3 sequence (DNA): TGTGCCAGCAGCTTAGCGCGGACAGCATTGGGTCAGCCCCAGCATTTT. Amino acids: CASSLARTALGQPQHF.

CDR3 sequence: CASSLWTSGRDTQYF. The CDR3 DNA follows: TGTGCCAGCAGCTTATGGACTAGCGGGAGGGATACGCAGTATTTT. V gene TRBV7-9 combines with J gene TRBJ2-3, with 14 bases that match TRBD2. CDR1 is SEHNR and CDR2 is FQNEAQ in the germline V gene (reference sequence). V was clipped by 2 bases and J by 6 bases; unmatched bases: 1. The CDR3 has 15 amino acids.

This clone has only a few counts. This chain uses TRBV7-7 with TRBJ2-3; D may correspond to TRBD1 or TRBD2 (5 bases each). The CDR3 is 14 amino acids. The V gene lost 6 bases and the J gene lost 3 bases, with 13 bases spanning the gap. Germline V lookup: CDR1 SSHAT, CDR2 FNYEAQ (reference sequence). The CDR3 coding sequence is TGTGCCAGCAGTCAAGGGACGGGGACAGATACGCAGTATTTT. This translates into CASSQGTGTDTQYF.

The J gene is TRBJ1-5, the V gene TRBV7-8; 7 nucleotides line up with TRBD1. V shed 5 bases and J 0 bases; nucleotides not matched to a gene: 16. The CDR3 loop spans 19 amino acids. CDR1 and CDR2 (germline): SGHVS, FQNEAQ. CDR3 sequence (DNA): TGTGCCAGCAGCACTCTGATTGGGGGACAGCTCTATAGCAATCAGCCCCAGCATTTT. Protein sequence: CASSTLIGGQLYSNQPQHF.

CDR3 in DNA: TGTGCCAGCAGAAAACTAGCGGGAGTTGGCGAGCAGTACTTC. Its protein product is CASRKLAGVGEQYF. This chain uses TRBV2 with TRBJ2-7; TRBD2 agrees at 11 bases. Germline V CDR1 and CDR2: SNHLY, FYNNEI. This CDR3 is 14 amino acids long. The ends lost 6 bases at V and 6 bases at J; junction bases unmatched: 7.

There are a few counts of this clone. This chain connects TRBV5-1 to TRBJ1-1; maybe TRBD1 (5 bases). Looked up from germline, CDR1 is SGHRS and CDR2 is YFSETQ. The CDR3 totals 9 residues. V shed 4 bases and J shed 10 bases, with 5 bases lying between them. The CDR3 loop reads CASSRGAFF. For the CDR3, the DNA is TGCGCCAGCAGCAGGGGAGCTTTCTTT. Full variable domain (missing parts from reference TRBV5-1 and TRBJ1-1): KAGVTQTPRYLIKTRGQQVTLSCSPISGHRSVSWYQQTPGQGLQFLFEYFSETQRNKGNFPGRFSGRQFSNSRSEMNVSTLELGDSALYLCASSRGAFFGQGTRLTVV.

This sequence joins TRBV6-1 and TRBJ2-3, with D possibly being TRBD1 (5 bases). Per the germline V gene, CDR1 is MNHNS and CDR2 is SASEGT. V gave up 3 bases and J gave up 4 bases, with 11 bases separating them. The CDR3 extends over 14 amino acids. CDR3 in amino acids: CASSDVQGADTQYF. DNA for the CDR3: TGTGCCAGCAGTGATGTCCAGGGCGCAGATACGCAGTATTTT.